Listed here are 14 T cell receptor beta chains from one sample, sequenced in a study of T cells in Graves' hyperthyroidism and ophthalmopathy. Amplified TCR beta CDR3 regions derived from RNA transcripts. Carried out on the TCR CDR3, a first-round RT-PCR used the HTBI primer set. A single record per CDR3 protein comes from TCRdb applying MiXCR to the multiplex PCR reads. The table has about 590,000 distinct CDR3 sequences, 15% to 18% seen once; the top ten hold less than 9.5%. Specimen: blood. Receptors were obtained from a woman aged 25 to 45 with Graves' hyperthyroidism.

This clonotype showed up many times. This chain links TRBV13 with TRBJ2-3; the D call may be TRBD1 or TRBD2 (5 bases each). The ends were cut back, 6 bases at V and 1 base at J, with 14 bases in the middle. The CDR3 is made up of 15 amino acids. CDR1 and CDR2 from the germline V gene are PRHDT and FYEKMQ (reference sequence). CDR3 sequence reads: CASRPPGPGTDTQYF. The CDR3 DNA reads TGTGCCAGCAGACCACCGGGACCAGGCACAGATACGCAGTATTTT.

This clonotype came up many times. This chain joins TRBV7-2 and TRBJ2-1; D remains ambiguous. Germline-derived CDR1 and CDR2 are SGHTA and FQGNSA. There are 13 residues in the CDR3. Trimming removed 3 bases from V and 5 bases from J, with 8 bases in between. As DNA, the CDR3 is TGTGCCAGCAGCTTCTTCGACGACAATGAGCAGTTCTTC. Encoded protein: CASSFFDDNEQFF.

This clonotype occurred a few times. A clone one base away is much larger, so this may be a read error. This chain joins TRBV7-2 and TRBJ2-1; D not resolved. This CDR3 spans 14 amino acids. With 5 bases removed from V and 9 bases from J, the gap between germline ends came to 17 bases. CDR1 is SGHTA, CDR2 FQGNSA, per germline. This chain's CDR3 is CASSKRAIIGEQFF. The CDR3 bases are TGTGCCAGCAGCAAAAGGGCTATAATTGGTGAGCAGTTCTTC.

This clonotype was recorded at least ten times. This chain joins TRBV20-1 and TRBJ2-1; TRBD2 aligns across 8 bases. This CDR3 is built from 16 residues. The J segment lost 7 bases and the V segment lost 1 base, leaving 12 bases of the junction unmatched. Germline V gene sequence: CDR1 DFQATT, CDR2 SNEGSKA (reference sequence). CDR3 protein: CSARGSRLASRNEQFF. The CDR3 nucleotides read TGCAGTGCTAGAGGAAGCCGACTAGCGTCTCGAAATGAGCAGTTCTTC.

This clonotype has at least ten counts. The CDR3 loop is CASTNATPGRLGSGGVSYNEQFF. CDR3 nucleotides: TGTGCCAGCACAAACGCGACTCCAGGGAGGTTGGGTTCAGGCGGGGTCTCCTACAATGAGCAGTTCTTC. The chain combines TRBV28 with TRBJ2-1; D is possibly TRBD2 (6 bases). Germline CDR1 reads MDHEN; CDR2 reads SYDVKM. This CDR3 is 23 amino acids long. Trimming took off 7 bases at V and 0 bases at J, with 37 bases between the two ends. Complete variable domain (other parts from reference TRBV28 and TRBJ2-1): DVKVTQSSRYLVKRTGEKVFLECVQDMDHENMFWYRQDPGLGLRLIYFSYDVKMKEKGDIPEGYSVSREKKERFSLILESASTNQTSMYLCASTNATPGRLGSGGVSYNEQFFGPGTRLTVL.

This clonotype was counted many times. This chain uses TRBV18 with TRBJ2-5, with 7 bases that match TRBD2. The CDR3 runs to 14 residues. Unmatched junction bases numbered 8, after V lost 5 bases and J lost 5 bases. From germline, CDR1 is KGHSH and CDR2 LQKENI. CDR3 loop: CASSSGLLGETQYF. For the CDR3, the DNA is TGTGCCAGCTCATCGGGACTACTCGGGGAGACCCAGTACTTC. Full variable domain (outside the CDR3, taken from reference TRBV18 and TRBJ2-5): NAGVMQNPRHLVRRRGQEARLRCSPMKGHSHVYWYRQLPEEGLKFMVYLQKENIIDESGMPKERFSAEFPKEGPSILRIQQVVRGDSAAYFCASSSGLLGETQYFGPGTRLLVL.

This clonotype was detected many times. The chain recombines TRBV30 with TRBJ2-7, with 9 bases identical to TRBD1. V shed 1 base, J shed 3 bases, and the junction held 10 bases outside the gene matches. Germline V CDR1 and CDR2: GTSNPN, SVGIG (reference sequence). This CDR3 is built from 16 residues. DNA for the CDR3: TGTGCCTGGAGTGGTGCCCTGACAGGGGGTCTCTACGAGCAGTACTTC. Encoded protein: CAWSGALTGGLYEQYF.

This clonotype showed up just a few times. The chain couples TRBV12-5 to TRBJ2-3; D ambiguous. Looked up from germline, CDR1 is LGHNT and CDR2 is FRNRAP. V lost 1 base and J 1 base, leaving 12 bases between the germline ends. The CDR3 runs to 16 residues. In nucleotides, the CDR3 is TGTGCTAGTGGTTTGGCTATAGTTCTCGGCACAGATACGCAGTATTTT. Protein: CASGLAIVLGTDTQYF.

This clonotype has a count of ten or more. The chain links TRBV3-1 to TRBJ2-1, with 9 nucleotides matching TRBD2. CDR3 length equals 18 residues. Germline V lookup: CDR1 LGHDT, CDR2 YNNKEL (reference sequence). V lost 4 bases, J lost 10 bases, and 20 bases stayed unmatched. This CDR3 reads CASSRSPDSGSVIREQFF. The CDR3 bases are TGTGCCAGCAGCCGATCGCCTGATAGCGGGAGTGTAATTCGCGAGCAGTTCTTC.

This clonotype has only a few counts. The rearrangement uses TRBV18 and TRBJ1-3; perhaps TRBD1 as D (6 bases). The CDR3 has 16 amino acids. Trimming took 2 bases from V and 0 from J, leaving 11 bases between them. CDR1 is KGHSH, CDR2 LQKENI, per germline. CDR3 nucleotides: TGTGCCAGCTCACCAGGACAGCCCGACTCTGGAAACACCATATATTTT. This codes for CASSPGQPDSGNTIYF.

This clonotype was counted ten times or more. This chain joins TRBV11-3 and TRBJ2-5; D perhaps matches TRBD1 (6 bases). Trimming took off 5 bases at V and 1 base at J, with 8 bases between the two ends. The germline CDR1 and CDR2 sequences are SGHNT and YENEEA. The length of the CDR3 is 13 residues. The CDR3 nucleotides read TGTGCCAGCAGCCACAGGGCCCAAGAGACCCAGTACTTC. Translating gives CASSHRAQETQYF. Full variable domain (remainder filled in from reference TRBV11-3 and TRBJ2-5): EAGVVQSPRYKIIEKKQPVAFWCNPISGHNTLYWYLQNLGQGPELLIRYENEEAVDDSQLPKDRFSAERLKGVDSTLKIQPAELGDSAVYLCASSHRAQETQYFGPGTRLLVL.

This clonotype was detected many times. CDR3 DNA sequence: TGTGCCAGCAGCGGGGACCGGACCATCAACACCGGGGAGCTGTTTTTT. This codes for CASSGDRTINTGELFF. The chain couples TRBV9 to TRBJ2-2, with D perhaps given as TRBD1 or TRBD2 (5 bases each). The CDR3 runs to 16 residues. Germline CDR1 is SGDLS and CDR2 is YYNGEE. The V and J ends lost 3 bases and 2 bases respectively, with 14 bases between them.

In this sample, this clonotype turned up a few times. V and J are TRBV2 and TRBJ1-1; possible D gene TRBD1, 5 bases. CDR1 and CDR2 from the germline V gene are SNHLY and FYNNEI. This CDR3 comprises 10 residues. V dropped 6 bases and J dropped 10 bases, with 9 bases sitting between them. The CDR3 DNA sequence: TGTGCCAGCAGCGCCGGGGGAGCTTTCTTT. It yields the protein CASSAGGAFF. The variable domain in full, completed from reference TRBV2 and TRBJ1-1, reads EPEVTQTPSHQVTQMGQEVILRCVPISNHLYFYWYRQILGQKVEFLVSFYNNEISEKSEIFDDQFSVERPDGSNFTLKIRSTKLEDSAMYFCASSAGGAFFGQGTRLTVV.

The V and J genes are TRBV10-2 and TRBJ1-3; D is undetermined. Germline loops: CDR1 WSHSY, CDR2 SAAADI. Trimming took 5 bases from V and 0 from J, leaving 11 bases between them. This CDR3 is built from 15 residues. The CDR3 region is CASSHARDSGNTIYF. Written as DNA, the CDR3 is TGCGCCAGCAGTCACGCCAGAGACTCTGGAAACACCATATATTTT.